Listed below are T cell receptor beta chains from one sample, sequenced in a study of T cells in Graves' hyperthyroidism and ophthalmopathy. Using its own MiXCR run on the multiplex PCR reads, TCRdb lists one record per CDR3 protein. This table holds around 240,000 distinct CDR3 sequences, over 15% found once. Sequencing was done on a sample of blood. The receptors shown here come from a woman aged 18-35 years with Graves' ophthalmopathy. CDR3s include the opening cysteine and the closing phenylalanine or tryptophan. A D gene is named only where the DNA matches it firmly. Clone sizes are given selectively: once, few, many, or a class where the clone is expanded.

CDR3 DNA	CDR3 protein	J gene	D gene	clone size	V gene
TGTGCCAGCAGTTACTCATTAGGGACGGAGCAGTACTTC	CASSYSLGTEQYF	TRBJ2-7	.	many	TRBV6-6
TGTGCCAGCAGTGACAGGGGGGTCTATGGCTACACCTTC	CASSDRGVYGYTF	TRBJ1-2	TRBD1	many	TRBV6-1
TGTGCCAGCAGATCCCTAGGTAGCGGGAGCTACGAGCAGTACTTC	CASRSLGSGSYEQYF	TRBJ2-7	TRBD2	once	TRBV28
TGTGCCAGCAGTACCCGACCGTTCGGGACAGCTCCATCACCTATTTACACCGGGGAGCTGTTTTTT	CASSTRPFGTAPSPIYTGELFF	TRBJ2-2	TRBD1	many	TRBV27
TGCAGTGCAGAACAGGGGGCGCGTACAGATACGCAGTATTTT	CSAEQGARTDTQYF	TRBJ2-3	TRBD1	many	TRBV20-1
TGTGCCAGCAGTCTCTATCCGGGACTAGCCCTAGCCAAAAACATTCAGTACTTC	CASSLYPGLALAKNIQYF	TRBJ2-4	TRBD2	many	TRBV6-2/TRBV6-3
TGCGCCAGCAGCGACACGGGACAGGGTCTTAACGAGCAGTACTTC	CASSDTGQGLNEQYF	TRBJ2-7	TRBD1	many	TRBV5-1
TGTGCCATCAGTCAGACGCGGGACAGACCTCAGAATGACTATGGCTACACCTTC	CAISQTRDRPQNDYGYTF	TRBJ1-2	TRBD1	many	TRBV10-3
TGTGCCAGCAGTTACTCGAGCCGCCTGCGGGGGGGAGCCTACGAGCAGTACTTC	CASSYSSRLRGGAYEQYF	TRBJ2-7	TRBD2	many	TRBV6-5
TGCGCCAGCAGCCAAGATCGGGGACAGGAAGCTTTCTTT	CASSQDRGQEAFF	TRBJ1-1	TRBD1	.	TRBV4-3
TGTGCCAGCAGCTCGCGAGGGGGCGCCAGCACAGATACGCAGTATTTT	CASSSRGGASTDTQYF	TRBJ2-3	TRBD1	many	TRBV7-8
TGTGCCAGCAGAAGAGGACTAGCGGGAGGGACCCAAGAGACCCAGTACTTC	CASRRGLAGGTQETQYF	TRBJ2-5	TRBD2	.	TRBV7-9
TGCAGTGCTAGAAAGGGGACAGTTAACACTGAAGCTTTCTTT	CSARKGTVNTEAFF	TRBJ1-1	TRBD1	many	TRBV20-1
TGTGCCAGCAGCGTAGATGGGGCGTTTGGCACAGATACGCAGTATTTT	CASSVDGAFGTDTQYF	TRBJ2-3	.	many	TRBV9
TGTGCCAGCAGCTCCACCCGGACCTACGACTATGGCTACACCTTC	CASSSTRTYDYGYTF	TRBJ1-2	.	many	TRBV6-1
TGTGCCAGCAGTTCCCCCTACACTTCTAGCGGAGACGACAATGAGCAGTTCTTC	CASSSPYTSSGDDNEQFF	TRBJ2-1	TRBD2	many	TRBV6-2/TRBV6-3
TGTGCCAGCAGTTATAAATCGGAAACCGGGGAGCTGTTTTTT	CASSYKSETGELFF	TRBJ2-2	.	many	TRBV28
TGTGCCAGCCTGGGAGTGAACACTGAAGCTTTCTTT	CASLGVNTEAFF	TRBJ1-1	.	many	TRBV28
TGTGCCAGCAGGCCAGGGAACACTGAAGCTTTCTTT	CASRPGNTEAFF	TRBJ1-1	.	many	TRBV12-3/TRBV12-4
TGTGCCAGCAGCCGGACACTACCTGGTCACACCGGGGAGCTGTTTTTT	CASSRTLPGHTGELFF	TRBJ2-2	.	many	TRBV28
TGTGCCAGTAGTACTACGGCCGGGGGTTTATTATTCAATGAGCAGTTCTTC	CASSTTAGGLLFNEQFF	TRBJ2-1	.	few	TRBV19
TGTGCCAGCAGCGTCCCTGAGAGAGGGACTAGCTTTTCCGGGGAGCTGTTTTTT	CASSVPERGTSFSGELFF	TRBJ2-2	TRBD2	.	TRBV9
TGTGCCAGCAGCTTAATCCTAGGGGTGGTCGGGGACGACACCGGGGAGCTGTTTTTT	CASSLILGVVGDDTGELFF	TRBJ2-2	.	many	TRBV11-1
TGTGCCAGCAGTTTAGGCGGGAGGGTTGAAAAACTGTTTTTT	CASSLGGRVEKLFF	TRBJ1-4	.	many	TRBV12-3/TRBV12-4
TGTGCCAGCGGTGGGACAGGGGGAGGGGGGGCCAACGTCCTGACTTTC	CASGGTGGGGANVLTF	TRBJ2-6	TRBD1	.	TRBV7-3
TGTGCCAGCAGTTTAACTAGCGTGGTTAAAAATGAGCAGTTCTTC	CASSLTSVVKNEQFF	TRBJ2-1	TRBD2	many	TRBV28
TGTGCCATCAGTGGCCTAGGACAGGGCATCACAGATACGCAGTATTTT	CAISGLGQGITDTQYF	TRBJ2-3	TRBD1	.	TRBV10-3
TGTGCCAGCAGCCAGGGACTAGAGAGTTTCGAGCAGTACTTC	CASSQGLESFEQYF	TRBJ2-7	TRBD2	many	TRBV5-6
TGTGCCAGCAGCCAGTTTGGCAGCAACACTGAAGCTTTCTTT	CASSQFGSNTEAFF	TRBJ1-1	.	many	TRBV3-1
TGTGCCAGCAGCTCTAGCAGTCCCTACAATGAGCAGTTCTTC	CASSSSSPYNEQFF	TRBJ2-1	.	many	TRBV11-2
TGTGCCAGCCAGGGACAGAGACAAGAGACCCAGTACTTC	CASQGQRQETQYF	TRBJ2-5	TRBD1	many	TRBV7-8
TGTGCCAGCTCACCTCAGAACTACGAGCAGTACTTC	CASSPQNYEQYF	TRBJ2-7	.	many	TRBV18
TGTGCCAGCAGCCTGACTCCGGGCTCCGTTGGTTTCTTT	CASSLTPGSVGFF	TRBJ1-1	.	many	TRBV12-3/TRBV12-4
TGTGCCAGCAGCTTAGGGGAGCCCCACCGGAGGACAGATACGCAGTATTTT	CASSLGEPHRRTDTQYF	TRBJ2-3	.	many	TRBV7-9
TGTGCCAGCAGTTTACAGGGGCGGGCGGAACCTAACTATGGCTACACCTTC	CASSLQGRAEPNYGYTF	TRBJ1-2	.	.	TRBV28
TGTGCCAGTTCCCAAGACCGGGACAGGGGGGTCCTTAGCAATCAGCCCCAGCATTTT	CASSQDRDRGVLSNQPQHF	TRBJ1-5	TRBD1	few	TRBV19
TGCAGCGTTGGGCAGGCAAACACTGAAGCTTTCTTT	CSVGQANTEAFF	TRBJ1-1	.	many	TRBV29-1
TGTGCCAGCAGCCCCCCCGGGACTAGCGGTGCCGAGCAGTTCTTC	CASSPPGTSGAEQFF	TRBJ2-1	TRBD2	few	TRBV4-2
TGTGCCAGCAGCTTTGGTCCAAACGCGTCCTACGAGCAGTACTTC	CASSFGPNASYEQYF	TRBJ2-7	.	many	TRBV7-3
TGTGCCAGCAGCGTAGAGGGCGGCGGCGGTGCAGATACGCAGTATTTT	CASSVEGGGGADTQYF	TRBJ2-3	.	many	TRBV9
TGTGCCAGCAGTCCTATCCGACAGGGCTCTGAAGCTTTCTTT	CASSPIRQGSEAFF	TRBJ1-1	TRBD1	many	TRBV28
TGTGCCAGCGGGGACAGTAGGTACGAGCAGTACTTC	CASGDSRYEQYF	TRBJ2-7	TRBD1	many	TRBV7-9
TGTGCCAGCAGCTTAGAGCCGAGCACTGAAGCTTTCTTT	CASSLEPSTEAFF	TRBJ1-1	.	many	TRBV7-9
TGTGCCAGCAACCCATCCCGCTCTCAGCCCCAGCATTTT	CASNPSRSQPQHF	TRBJ1-5	.	many	TRBV6-1
TGTGCCAGCAGACCAGGGGGGGCTGTGGGCTACACCTTC	CASRPGGAVGYTF	TRBJ1-2	TRBD1	many	TRBV28
TGTGCCAGCAGTCTCCGGGGGGACACTGAAGCTTTCTTT	CASSLRGDTEAFF	TRBJ1-1	.	many	TRBV7-8